These 26 T cell receptor beta chains share one sample of origin, sequenced in a study of cytomegalovirus exposure and HLA in healthy donors. The PCR was carried out with 60 Vbeta primers and 13 Jbeta primers. Repertoires were generated with immunoSEQ multiplex PCR, while TCRdb's copy carries only in-frame clones and drops some. In the table there are 200,000 to 250,000 clones, around nine tenths of which are singletons. The source material was PBMCs. These receptors all come from a woman aged 18-35 years in good health and CMV-seronegative.

This rearrangement joins TRBV29-1 to TRBJ2-3; no clear D. Germline CDR1 reads SQVTM; CDR2 reads ANQGSEA. Trimming left V 4 bases short and J 0 bases short, with 5 bases between. The CDR3 extends over 12 amino acids. CDR3 region: CSVVTSTDTQYF. The CDR3 DNA reads TGCAGCGTTGTGACTAGCACAGATACGCAGTATTTT.

The chain links TRBV30 to TRBJ2-3; 7 nucleotides match TRBD1. The junction had 3 bases not matched to a gene; V was cut back by 2 bases and J by 1 base. The CDR3 has 14 residues. CDR1 GTSNPN and CDR2 SVGIG come from the germline V gene (reference sequence). This chain's CDR3 is CAWSLTGGTDTQYF. The CDR3 DNA reads as TGTGCCTGGAGTCTAACAGGGGGCACAGATACGCAGTATTTT.

The chain joins TRBV7-9 to TRBJ1-1, with TRBD1 identical over 7 bases. Germline loops: CDR1 SEHNR, CDR2 FQNEAQ (reference sequence). The CDR3 has 15 residues. Germline trimming cut 1 base from V and 3 bases from J; bases unmatched to any gene: 5. CDR3 sequence reads: CASSLGTGAHTEAFF. CDR3 bases: TGTGCCAGCAGCTTAGGAACAGGGGCACACACTGAAGCTTTCTTT.

The gene calls are TRBV4-1 and TRBJ1-3; 7 bases fit TRBD1. CDR1 MGHRA and CDR2 YSYEKL come from the germline V gene. The junction had 11 bases not matched to a gene; V was cut back by 3 bases and J by 0 bases. The CDR3 length is 18 residues. In nucleotides, the CDR3 is TGCGCCAGCAGCCATATTACCGTGACAGGGTCCTCTGGAAACACCATATATTTT. As protein: CASSHITVTGSSGNTIYF.

As for this clone: Other DNA sequences in this sample translate to the same CDR3. The chain links TRBV19 to TRBJ2-7; D not resolved. With 2 bases removed from V and 0 bases from J, the gap between germline ends came to 8 bases. This CDR3 is built from 14 residues. Per germline, CDR1 LNHDA and CDR2 SQIVND (reference sequence). CDR3 in amino acids: CASSIMASSYEQYF. Here the CDR3 DNA reads TGTGCCAGTAGTATAATGGCCTCCTCCTACGAGCAGTACTTC.

This clone was recorded once. The chain uses TRBV4-1 and TRBJ2-1, with a weak D call TRBD1 (5 bases). This CDR3 comprises 14 residues. The germline CDR1 and CDR2 sequences are MGHRA and YSYEKL. The V end lost 7 bases, the J end lost 9 bases, and 19 bases lay between the germline ends. The CDR3 is CASTRGPLEGEQFF. The CDR3 coding sequence is TGCGCCAGCACTAGGGGCCCCCTCGAAGGTGAGCAGTTCTTC.

The chain employs TRBV4-3 and TRBJ2-2, with a weak D call TRBD1 (6 bases). This CDR3 has 16 residues. Germline CDR1 is LGHNA and CDR2 is YSLEER. The V and J ends lost 0 bases and 1 base respectively, with 9 bases between them. The CDR3 DNA reads as TGCGCCAGCAGCCAAGAAGGGGGAAGGAACACCGGGGAGCTGTTTTTT. This codes for CASSQEGGRNTGELFF.

This chain uses TRBV6-5 with TRBJ1-4, with unresolved D. Per germline, CDR1 MNHEY and CDR2 SVGAGI. V was clipped by 9 bases and J by 3 bases, with 11 bases between them. CDR3 length: 13 residues. CDR3 nucleotides: TGTGCCAGTGGTTTCGTAGCTAATGAAAAACTGTTTTTT. It translates to CASGFVANEKLFF.

This chain uses TRBV20-1 with TRBJ2-5; D is ambiguous. The DNA end favors TRBJ2-7, so the J call may be wrong. Germline loops: CDR1 DFQATT, CDR2 SNEGSKA (reference sequence). The CDR3 contains 11 residues. CDR3 amino acids: CSASPYYEQYF. CDR3 coding DNA: TGCAGTGCTAGCCCCTACTACGAGCAGTACTTC.

J is TRBJ1-1 and V is TRBV14; maybe TRBD1 (5 bases). Germline CDR1 and CDR2: SGHDN and FVKESK. This CDR3 contains 15 residues. Between the trimmed V and J ends, which lost 1 base and 4 bases, there was a span of 13 bases. CDR3 region: CASSQVHRTITEAFF. Here the CDR3 DNA reads TGTGCCAGCAGCCAAGTTCACAGGACGATCACTGAAGCTTTCTTT. Based on the CDR3 plus reference TRBV14 and TRBJ1-1, the full variable domain is EAGVTQFPSHSVIEKGQTVTLRCDPISGHDNLYWYRRVMGKEIKFLLHFVKESKQDESGMPNNRFLAERTGGTYSTLKVQPAELEDSGVYFCASSQVHRTITEAFFGQGTRLTVV.

The chain is built from TRBV27 and TRBJ1-3; the D gene is possibly TRBD1 (5 bases). The germline gives CDR1 MNHEY, CDR2 SMNVEV (reference sequence). The V and J ends lost 1 base and 0 bases respectively, with 22 bases between them. The CDR3 is 20 amino acids. The CDR3 DNA reads TGTGCCAGCAGTTTATTCCCGCGACAGAAAAACAGGAGCTCTGGAAACACCATATATTTT. This encodes CASSLFPRQKNRSSGNTIYF.

This clone was counted a single time. This chain uses TRBV7-8 with TRBJ2-5, with D perhaps TRBD1 (5 bases). CDR3 length: 16 amino acids. Germline loops: CDR1 SGHVS, CDR2 FQNEAQ. Trimming cost V 5 bases and J 4 bases, with 20 bases left between them. The CDR3 reads CASSHPVAGIGETQYF. DNA of the CDR3: TGTGCCAGCAGCCACCCGGTGGCAGGGATAGGAGAGACCCAGTACTTC.

This chain joins TRBV9 and TRBJ2-3; possibly TRBD2 for D (6 bases). From germline, CDR1 is SGDLS and CDR2 YYNGEE. V was trimmed by 0 bases and J by 2 bases, leaving 10 bases between them. CDR3 length equals 15 residues. CDR3 loop: CASSVGWGDTDTQYF. The CDR3 nucleotides read TGTGCCAGCAGCGTAGGGTGGGGGGACACAGATACGCAGTATTTT.

The chain joins TRBV6-5 to TRBJ1-2, with D possibly being TRBD1 (5 bases). Germline CDR1 MNHEY, CDR2 SVGAGI. The CDR3 extends over 15 amino acids. Trimming removed 2 bases at V and 3 bases at J, with 13 bases between. The DNA for the CDR3 is TGTGCCAGCAGTTACGCGCCGGAGGGGTACTATGGCTACACCTTC. Amino acid sequence: CASSYAPEGYYGYTF.

The rearrangement uses TRBV7-2 and TRBJ1-4, with 7 nucleotides matching TRBD1. The CDR3 consists of 14 residues. Germline loops: CDR1 SGHTA, CDR2 FQGNSA. V was clipped by 6 bases and J by 7 bases; unmatched bases: 8. The CDR3 DNA follows: TGTGCCAGCAGTAGGGCAGGGGGTGTTGAAAAACTGTTTTTT. It specifies CASSRAGGVEKLFF.

This sequence joins TRBV18 and TRBJ1-2; D call uncertain. CDR1 and CDR2 (germline): KGHSH, LQKENI. CDR3 size: 16 residues. Trimming left V 2 bases short and J 2 bases short, with 15 bases between. In DNA, the CDR3 is TGTGCCAGCTCACCAGGAGGAACTCGTTACAACTATGGCTACACCTTC. This gives the protein CASSPGGTRYNYGYTF.

This clone was found a few times. The V gene is TRBV28, the J gene TRBJ1-2, with 7 bases that match TRBD1. Germline-derived CDR1 and CDR2 are MDHEN and SYDVKM. The CDR3 runs to 15 residues. The V segment lost 2 bases and the J segment 4 bases; nucleotides outside the gene matches: 7. The CDR3 protein is CASSLPSGQLYGYTF. The CDR3 DNA reads TGTGCCAGCAGTTTACCTTCGGGACAGCTCTATGGCTACACCTTC.

V gene TRBV6-1 combines with J gene TRBJ1-5; weak D call: TRBD1 (5 bases). There are 14 residues in the CDR3. Germline CDR1 reads MNHNS; CDR2 reads SASEGT. V dropped 3 bases and J dropped 4 bases, with 10 bases sitting between them. In DNA form, the CDR3 reads TGTGCCAGCAGTGAGGGGGGGGGAAATCAGCCCCAGCATTTT. Translation gives CASSEGGGNQPQHF.

The V gene is TRBV15, the J gene TRBJ1-1; TRBD1 aligns across 10 bases. The germline V gene encodes CDR1 LNHNV and CDR2 YYDKDF (reference sequence). The CDR3 covers 15 residues. The trim removed 1 base at V and 11 bases at J, leaving 10 bases unmatched. The CDR3 sequence: CATSRVRQGAKFAFF. The CDR3 nucleotides are TGTGCCACCAGCAGAGTCCGACAGGGGGCAAAGTTCGCTTTCTTT.

The DNA of the CDR3 is TGTGCCAGCATCGAGGGCAGGGGTCTTTATGGCTACACCTTC. Protein sequence: CASIEGRGLYGYTF. This chain links TRBV5-6 with TRBJ1-2, with a possible D match to TRBD1 (6 bases). CDR1 is SGHDT and CDR2 is YYEEEE in the germline V gene. With 6 bases removed from V and 5 bases from J, the gap between germline ends came to 17 bases. The CDR3 has 14 amino acids.

J is TRBJ2-1 and V is TRBV7-7; 13 nucleotides match TRBD2. This CDR3 has 17 residues. The germline V gene encodes CDR1 SSHAT and CDR2 FNYEAQ (reference sequence). V lost 5 bases and J lost 8; bases outside the gene matches: 12. The CDR3 coding sequence is TGTGCCAGCAGCCGCGGACTAGCGGGAGCCGAATTTTATGAGCAGTTCTTC. It is translated as CASSRGLAGAEFYEQFF. The entire variable domain, with the rest obtained from reference TRBV7-7 and TRBJ2-1, is as follows: GAGVSQSPRYKVTKRGQDVTLRCDPISSHATLYWYQQALGQGPEFLTYFNYEAQPDKSGLPSDRFSAERPEGSISTLTIQRTEQRDSAMYRCASSRGLAGAEFYEQFFGPGTRLTVL.

The V call is TRBV5-1, the J call TRBJ2-7, with 9 bases matching TRBD2. J was trimmed by 6 bases and V by 0 bases; bases with no gene match: 10. The germline V gene encodes CDR1 SGHRS and CDR2 YFSETQ. There are 16 residues in the CDR3. The CDR3 nucleotides are TGCGCCAGCAGCTTGGCTAGCGGGACCGCCGGACTCGAGCAGTACTTC. It translates to CASSLASGTAGLEQYF.

CDR3 DNA sequence: TGTGCCAGCGCTCAGGCGAACACCGGGGAGCTGTTTTTT. The encoded protein is CASAQANTGELFF. The rearrangement joins TRBV6-5 to TRBJ2-2; D gene uncertain. The CDR3 contains 13 residues. Germline-derived CDR1 and CDR2 are MNHEY and SVGAGI. V was clipped by 8 bases and J by 0 bases, with 7 bases between them.

This sequence joins TRBV7-8 and TRBJ2-7, with D perhaps matching TRBD1 (6 bases). The V gene lost 7 bases and the J gene lost 2 bases, with 18 bases spanning the gap. Per the germline V gene, CDR1 is SGHVS and CDR2 is FQNEAQ. The CDR3 totals 15 residues. The CDR3 DNA reads TGTGCCAGCACCAAAGGCCGGACAGACACCTACGAGCAGTACTTC. The encoded protein is CASTKGRTDTYEQYF.

The chain uses TRBV7-8 and TRBJ1-5, with TRBD1 matching over 7 bases. The CDR3 consists of 15 residues. Losses at the gene ends were 5 bases for V and 3 bases for J; bases not matched to a gene: 7. Germline CDR1 and CDR2: SGHVS and FQNEAQ. DNA for the CDR3: TGTGCCAGCAGCACCGGACAGGTCGTCAATCAGCCCCAGCATTTT. The encoded protein is CASSTGQVVNQPQHF. Drawing the rest from reference TRBV7-8 and TRBJ1-5, the complete variable domain is GAGVSQSPRYKVAKRGQDVALRCDPISGHVSLFWYQQALGQGPEFLTYFQNEAQLDKSGLPSDRFFAERPEGSVSTLKIQRTQQEDSAVYLCASSTGQVVNQPQHFGDGTRLSIL.

This chain links TRBV5-5 with TRBJ1-5; the match to TRBD1 covers 9 bases. The trim removed 2 bases at V and 6 bases at J, leaving 6 bases unmatched. CDR1 and CDR2 (germline): SGHKS, YYEKEE (reference sequence). The CDR3 covers 15 residues. Written as DNA, the CDR3 is TGTGCCAGCAGCTTTACAGGGGGCGCGGGTCAGCCCCAGCATTTT. As protein: CASSFTGGAGQPQHF.